The T cell receptor (beta chain) under discussion was sequenced for a study of monozygotic twins with cystic fibrosis. Regarding the study as a whole: Monozygotic CF twin pairs shared significantly more nucleotide-identical clonotypes than unrelated CF individuals did. J usage was most co-twin-similar in 8 of 16 pairs, V in 13. Low clonality (median approximately 0.0095) suggested a mostly naive repertoire.

The protocol was immunoSEQ multiplex PCR, while the TCRdb copy is restricted to in-frame clones and leaves out a portion. The sample has under 20,000 clones; about 97% are singletons. Of note for this clone: What it recognizes is unknown.

This CDR3 has 15 amino acids. Germline-derived CDR1 and CDR2 are SGHNT and YYREEE (reference sequence). The V segment lost 2 bases and the J segment 9 bases; nucleotides outside the gene matches: 8. The sequence was collected from a woman in her twenties or thirties with cystic fibrosis. The chain links TRBV5-4 to TRBJ2-1; 10 bases are a match to TRBD2. The material sequenced was blood. CDR3 sequence: CASSFRSGGVSEQFF. The CDR3 region has the DNA TGTGCCAGCAGCTTTAGAAGCGGGGGGGTCAGTGAGCAGTTCTTC. Full variable domain (missing parts from reference TRBV5-4 and TRBJ2-1): ETGVTQSPTHLIKTRGQQVTLRCSSQSGHNTVSWYQQALGQGPQFIFQYYREEENGRGNFPPRFSGLQFPNYSSELNVNALELDDSALYLCASSFRSGGVSEQFFGPGTRLTVL.